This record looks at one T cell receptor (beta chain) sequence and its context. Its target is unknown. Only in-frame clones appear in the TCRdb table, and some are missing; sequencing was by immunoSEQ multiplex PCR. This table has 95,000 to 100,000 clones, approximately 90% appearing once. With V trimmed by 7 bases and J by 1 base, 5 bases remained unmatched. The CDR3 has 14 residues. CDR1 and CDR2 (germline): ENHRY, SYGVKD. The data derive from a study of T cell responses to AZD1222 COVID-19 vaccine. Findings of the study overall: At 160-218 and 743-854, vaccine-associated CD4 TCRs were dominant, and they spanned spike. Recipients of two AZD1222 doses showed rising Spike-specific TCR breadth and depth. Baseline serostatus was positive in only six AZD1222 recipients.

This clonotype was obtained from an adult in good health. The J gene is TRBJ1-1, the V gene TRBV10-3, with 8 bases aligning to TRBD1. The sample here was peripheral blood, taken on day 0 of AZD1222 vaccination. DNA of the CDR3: TGTGCCATCAAAAGGACAGGGCCGAACACTGAAGCTTTCTTT. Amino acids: CAIKRTGPNTEAFF.